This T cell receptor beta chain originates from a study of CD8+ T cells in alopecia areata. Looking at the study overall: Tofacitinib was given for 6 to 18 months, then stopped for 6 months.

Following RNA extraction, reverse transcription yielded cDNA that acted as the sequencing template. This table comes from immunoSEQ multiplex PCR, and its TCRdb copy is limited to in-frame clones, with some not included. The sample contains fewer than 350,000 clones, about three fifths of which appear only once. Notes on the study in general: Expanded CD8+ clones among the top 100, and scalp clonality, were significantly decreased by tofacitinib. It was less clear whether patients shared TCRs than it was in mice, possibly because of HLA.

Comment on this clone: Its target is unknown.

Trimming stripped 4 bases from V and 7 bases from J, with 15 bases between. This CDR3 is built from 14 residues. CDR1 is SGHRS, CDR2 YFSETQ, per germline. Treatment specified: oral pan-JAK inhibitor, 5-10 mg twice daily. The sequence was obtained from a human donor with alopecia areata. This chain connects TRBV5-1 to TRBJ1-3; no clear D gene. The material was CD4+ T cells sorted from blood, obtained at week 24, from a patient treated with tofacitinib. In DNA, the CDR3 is TGCGCCAGCAGCCCGACCCAGAATATGAACACCATATATTTT. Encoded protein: CASSPTQNMNTIYF.